One T cell receptor beta chain is described in this entry. Its antigen is undetermined. This sample stems from a study of blood T cells in healthy people across ages. Study-level information: Template switching captured about one barcoded beta molecule per two T cells. Study-wide results and limits: From one million sequenced T cells, diversity estimates were lower bounds.

A second PCR of 7 to 11 cycles used a sample-barcoded 5' primer and a J-beta primer mix. Every sample gave at least 3 million paired-end reads containing CDR3. TCRdb called the 5' RACE reads again in MiXCR, with one record for every CDR3 protein. The sample contains hundreds of thousands of distinct CDR3 sequences, approximately 25% of which appear only once. These data also formed part of another study, on T cells of mothers and their children.

The sequence was obtained from a boy aged 10-17 years in good health. Sequences were obtained from blood.

CDR3 sequence reads: CASSQWLDGDGNSYEQYF. The CDR3 region has the DNA TGTGCCAGCAGTCAATGGCTGGATGGTGACGGTAACTCCTACGAGCAGTACTTC. This sequence joins TRBV2 and TRBJ2-7; D uncertain. Germline V gene data show CDR1 as SNHLY and CDR2 as FYNNEI. This CDR3 contains 18 residues. V lost 5 bases, J lost 0 bases, and 23 bases lay in between. Full variable domain (missing parts from reference TRBV2 and TRBJ2-7): EPEVTQTPSHQVTQMGQEVILRCVPISNHLYFYWYRQILGQKVEFLVSFYNNEISEKSEIFDDQFSVERPDGSNFTLKIRSTKLEDSAMYFCASSQWLDGDGNSYEQYFGPGTRLTVT.